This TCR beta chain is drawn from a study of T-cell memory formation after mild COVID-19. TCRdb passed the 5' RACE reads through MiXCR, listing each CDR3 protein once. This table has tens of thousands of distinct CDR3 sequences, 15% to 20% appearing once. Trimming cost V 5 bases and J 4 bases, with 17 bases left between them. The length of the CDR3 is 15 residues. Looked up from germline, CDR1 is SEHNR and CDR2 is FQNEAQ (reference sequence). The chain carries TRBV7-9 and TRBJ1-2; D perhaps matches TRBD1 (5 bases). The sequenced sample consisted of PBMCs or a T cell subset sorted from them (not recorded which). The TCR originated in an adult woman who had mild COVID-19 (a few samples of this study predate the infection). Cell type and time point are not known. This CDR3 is CASSPMGGVFYGYTF. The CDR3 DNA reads TGTGCCAGCAGCCCCATGGGAGGGGTATTCTATGGCTACACCTTC. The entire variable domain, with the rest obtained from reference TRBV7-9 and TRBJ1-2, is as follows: DTGVSQNPRHKITKRGQNVTFRCDPISEHNRLYWYRQTLGQGPEFLTYFQNEAQLEKSRLLSDRFSAERPKGSFSTLEIQRTEQGDSAMYLCASSPMGGVFYGYTFGSGTRLTVV.